Presented here are 8 T cell receptor beta chains from one specimen sequenced in a study of shared clonotypes between healthy human individuals. Naive CD8 cells comprised CD45RO-negative, CCR7-positively selected cells, excluding terminally differentiated effector memory CD45RA+ cells. Profiled with immunoSEQ multiplex PCR; TCRdb holds only in-frame clones, not every one. The repertoire includes just over 2,000,000 clones, roughly 94% of them detected once, and about 1.1% sits in the top ten. The sequencing sample was made of naive CD8+ T cells sorted from blood. These receptors were taken from a man aged 18-30 years in good health.

This clone appeared once. The chain links TRBV19 to TRBJ1-1, with no clear D. The CDR3 extends over 11 amino acids. Trimming pared 7 bases from V and 5 bases from J, leaving 8 bases between. Germline lookup yields CDR1 LNHDA and CDR2 SQIVND (reference sequence). The CDR3 spells CASTTGTEAFF. CDR3 sequence (DNA): TGTGCCAGTACCACCGGGACTGAAGCTTTCTTT.

The CDR3 loop is CASTSGTGDEKLFF. In nucleotides, the CDR3 is TGTGCCAGCACCTCCGGGACAGGGGATGAAAAACTGTTTTTT. This sequence joins TRBV27 and TRBJ1-4; TRBD1 agrees at 10 bases. This CDR3 is 14 amino acids long. Germline V gene sequence: CDR1 MNHEY, CDR2 SMNVEV (reference sequence). Trimming cost V 7 bases and J 6 bases; bases outside gene matches: 5.

This chain joins TRBV6-5 and TRBJ2-7; 8 nucleotides line up with TRBD2. CDR3 length equals 14 residues. From germline, CDR1 is MNHEY and CDR2 SVGAGI. V dropped 7 bases and J dropped 2; count of bases not matched to a gene: 7. In nucleotides, the CDR3 is TGTGCCAGCACCCCGGGGGGGGAAGCCTACGAGCAGTACTTC. As protein: CASTPGGEAYEQYF.

The J gene is TRBJ2-1, the V gene TRBV5-8; no firm D call. The CDR3 runs 11 residues. The germline V gene has CDR1 SGHTS and CDR2 YDEGEE. Trimming stripped 4 bases from V and 4 bases from J, with 3 bases between. The chain's CDR3 is CASSHYNEQFF. The CDR3 DNA reads as TGTGCCAGCAGCCATTACAATGAGCAGTTCTTC.

This clone was seen only once. The rearrangement links TRBV25-1 to TRBJ2-7; 8 bases are a match to TRBD1. The CDR3 consists of 12 residues. After removal of 6 bases from V and 12 bases from J, the junction contained 10 bases not matched to a gene. Looked up from germline, CDR1 is MGHDK and CDR2 is SYGVNS. Here the CDR3 DNA reads TGTGCCAGCAGGAGGACAGGGTCAGTCCCGTACTTC. Protein product: CASRRTGSVPYF.

V and J are TRBV10-3 and TRBJ2-5; no reliable D call. Between the trimmed V and J ends, which lost 3 bases and 2 bases, there was a span of 13 bases. This CDR3 spans 15 amino acids. In germline, CDR1 is ENHRY, CDR2 SYGVKD. The CDR3 reads CAISEISGGQETQYF. The CDR3 coding sequence is TGTGCCATCAGTGAAATTTCGGGTGGACAAGAGACCCAGTACTTC.

The CDR3 DNA is TGTGCCAGCAGCCAAGAGGGACCGGGGACGGCACAAGAGACCCAGTACTTC. Translation: CASSQEGPGTAQETQYF. The chain carries TRBV4-2 and TRBJ2-5; either TRBD1 or TRBD2 may fit D (5 bases each). The germline V gene encodes CDR1 LGHNA and CDR2 YNFKEQ. The CDR3 length is 17 residues. V lost 0 bases and J lost 2, with 16 bases in between.

The V gene is TRBV5-1, the J gene TRBJ2-4, with 8 bases matching TRBD1. J lost 1 base, V lost 3 bases, and 3 bases had no gene match. CDR3 length: 15 residues. CDR1 is SGHRS, CDR2 YFSETQ, per germline. CDR3 in amino acids: CASSSRQGAKNIQYF. DNA of the CDR3: TGCGCCAGCAGCTCGAGACAGGGGGCCAAAAACATTCAGTACTTC.